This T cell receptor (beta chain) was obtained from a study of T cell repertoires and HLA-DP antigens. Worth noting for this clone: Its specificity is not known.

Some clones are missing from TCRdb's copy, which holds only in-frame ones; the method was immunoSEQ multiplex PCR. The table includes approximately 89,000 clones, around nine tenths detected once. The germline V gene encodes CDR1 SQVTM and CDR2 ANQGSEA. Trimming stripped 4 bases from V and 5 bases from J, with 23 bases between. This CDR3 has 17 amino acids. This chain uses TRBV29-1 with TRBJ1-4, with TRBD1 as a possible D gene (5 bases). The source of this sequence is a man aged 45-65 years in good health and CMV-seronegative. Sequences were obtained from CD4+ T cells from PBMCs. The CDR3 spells CSVAPFWSGTGNEKLFF. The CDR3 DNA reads TGCAGCGTTGCCCCTTTTTGGTCCGGGACGGGAAATGAAAAACTGTTTTTT.